The 7 T cell receptor beta chains below were found in one sample sequenced in a study of regulatory T cells in long-lasting Graves disease. HTBI primers from iRepertoire and Arm-PCR of CDR3 regions yielded the TCR beta libraries. TCRdb itself ran the multiplex PCR reads through MiXCR, one entry per CDR3 protein. The sample includes hundreds of thousands of distinct CDR3 sequences, around 15% of them seen just once. Time point reported: newly diagnosed GD, antithyroid drugs for less than 3 months. From RNA extracted from PBMCs, the TCR library was made. Sequenced here: peripheral blood mononuclear cells (PBMCs), sampled at new diagnosis, from a patient treated with antithyroid drugs. The receptors were sampled from a female donor with Graves disease.

This clonotype was observed many times. The chain recombines TRBV6-2 or TRBV6-3 with TRBJ1-2, with 7 bases fitting TRBD1. Per the germline V gene, CDR1 is MNHEY and CDR2 is SVGEGT. This CDR3 has 17 residues. J gave up 2 bases and V 2 bases, and 11 bases lay outside the gene matches. The CDR3 DNA is TGTGCCAGCAGTTACCCTTTGGGACAGCTGCGAAACTATGGCTACACCTTC. Translation: CASSYPLGQLRNYGYTF.

A remark on this clonotype: One base separates it from a far larger clone, so it is likely a read error. The genes are TRBV7-2 and TRBJ2-1; 7 positions match TRBD1. CDR1 and CDR2 from the germline V gene are SGHTA and FQGNSA. The CDR3 spans 15 residues. Here the CDR3 DNA reads TGTGCCTGCAGGACGGGACAGATATCCTACAATGAGCAGTTCTTC. This gives the protein CACRTGQISYNEQFF.

At least ten counts were recorded for this clonotype. The rearrangement uses TRBV20-1 and TRBJ2-4; D is undetermined. The V gene's germline CDR1 is DFQATT and CDR2 SNEGSKA (reference sequence). This CDR3 region has 13 residues. Here the CDR3 reads CSPKSGAKNIQYF. The CDR3 bases are TGCAGCCCTAAGTCGGGAGCCAAAAACATTCAGTACTTC.

This chain links TRBV20-1 with TRBJ2-7; 9 bases fit TRBD1. This CDR3 is 13 amino acids long. V was pared by 4 bases and J by 5 bases, with 6 bases of the junction left unmatched. Germline CDR1 DFQATT, CDR2 SNEGSKA (reference sequence). The CDR3 DNA sequence: TGCAGTGCTAAGAGGACAGGGGCCCACGAGCAGTACTTC. The encoded protein is CSAKRTGAHEQYF.

This clonotype was seen at least ten times. The chain couples TRBV30 to TRBJ2-7; D ambiguous. Trimming stripped 5 bases from V and 3 bases from J, with 14 bases between. Germline loops: CDR1 GTSNPN, CDR2 SVGIG (reference sequence). The CDR3 extends over 13 amino acids. CDR3 sequence reads: CAWDHGQNYEQYF. CDR3 nucleotide sequence: TGTGCCTGGGACCACGGGCAGAACTACGAGCAGTACTTC.

Notes on this clonotype: A far larger clone is just one base off, so this is likely a read error. The chain links TRBV28 to TRBJ2-7; D remains unclear. Deletions cut 2 bases from V and 7 bases from J, with 18 bases between. The CDR3 has 15 amino acids. Germline V gives CDR1 MDHEN, CDR2 SYDVKM. CDR3 loop: CASSLVLASYNEQYF. The DNA of the CDR3 is TGTGCCAGCAGTTTAGTCCTGGCCTCCTACAATGAGCAGTACTTC.

J is TRBJ2-2 and V is TRBV7-3; the match to TRBD2 covers 9 bases. CDR3 length: 17 amino acids. The V gene end was trimmed by 0 bases and the J gene end by 3 bases; junction bases not matched to a gene: 5. The germline V gene has CDR1 SGHTA and CDR2 FQGTGA. The CDR3 here is CASSLTGGGADTGELFF. DNA of the CDR3: TGTGCCAGCAGCTTAACCGGCGGGGGGGCCGACACCGGGGAGCTGTTTTTT.